These 2 T cell receptor beta chains were all obtained from the same sample, sequenced in a study of technical replicates of blood from several donors. Produced via immunoSEQ multiplex PCR; TCRdb's table is partial and in-frame only. The sample records some 80,000 clones, 90% to 98% being singletons. Material: T cells isolated from PBMCs. The receptors derive from a human donor in good health.

This clone is a singleton in its sample. The V gene is TRBV2, the J gene TRBJ1-1; D is ambiguous. The CDR3 contains 13 residues. CDR1 is SNHLY, CDR2 FYNNEI, per germline. The V and J ends lost 8 bases and 3 bases respectively, with 13 bases between them. CDR3 bases: TGTGCCAGCGGGCGTTACGGCGACACTGAAGCTTTCTTT. Amino acids: CASGRYGDTEAFF.

The rearrangement uses TRBV9 and TRBJ2-5; D is possibly TRBD2 (6 bases). The CDR3 is 14 residues long. Between the trimmed V and J ends, which lost 4 bases and 3 bases, there was a span of 13 bases. Germline assignment: CDR1 SGDLS and CDR2 YYNGEE. For the CDR3, the DNA is TGTGCCAGCAGCTCCGGGTTAGCGGAAGAGACCCAGTACTTC. This sequence encodes CASSSGLAEETQYF.